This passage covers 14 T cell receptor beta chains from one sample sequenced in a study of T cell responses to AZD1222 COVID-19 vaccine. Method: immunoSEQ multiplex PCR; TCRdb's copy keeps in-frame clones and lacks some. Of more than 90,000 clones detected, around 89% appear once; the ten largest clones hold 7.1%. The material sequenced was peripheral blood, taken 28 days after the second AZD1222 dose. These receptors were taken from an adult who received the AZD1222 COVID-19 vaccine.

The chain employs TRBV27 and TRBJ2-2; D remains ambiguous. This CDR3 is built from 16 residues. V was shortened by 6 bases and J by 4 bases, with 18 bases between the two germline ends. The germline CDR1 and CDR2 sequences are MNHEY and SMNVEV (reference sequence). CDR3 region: CASSQVSGGTTGELFF. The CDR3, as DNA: TGTGCCAGCAGCCAGGTATCAGGCGGAACCACCGGGGAGCTGTTTTTT.

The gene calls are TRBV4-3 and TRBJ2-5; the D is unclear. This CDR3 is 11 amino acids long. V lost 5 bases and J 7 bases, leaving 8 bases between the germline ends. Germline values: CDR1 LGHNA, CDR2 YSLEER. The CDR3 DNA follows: TGCGCCAGCAGCACCAGGAGGACCCAGTACTTC. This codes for CASSTRRTQYF.

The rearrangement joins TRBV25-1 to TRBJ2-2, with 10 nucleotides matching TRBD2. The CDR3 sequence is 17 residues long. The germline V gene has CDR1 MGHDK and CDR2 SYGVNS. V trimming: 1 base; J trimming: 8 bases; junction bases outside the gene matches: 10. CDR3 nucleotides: TGTGCCAGCAGTGAATTGAGGACTAGCGGTGTGCGAGGGGAGCTGTTTTTT. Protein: CASSELRTSGVRGELFF.

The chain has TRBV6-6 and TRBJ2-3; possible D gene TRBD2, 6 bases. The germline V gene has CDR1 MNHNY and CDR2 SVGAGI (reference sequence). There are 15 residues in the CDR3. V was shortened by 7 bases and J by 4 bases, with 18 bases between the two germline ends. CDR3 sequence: CASNSAGTAADTQYF. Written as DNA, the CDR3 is TGTGCCAGCAACTCAGCGGGCACAGCGGCAGATACGCAGTATTTT.

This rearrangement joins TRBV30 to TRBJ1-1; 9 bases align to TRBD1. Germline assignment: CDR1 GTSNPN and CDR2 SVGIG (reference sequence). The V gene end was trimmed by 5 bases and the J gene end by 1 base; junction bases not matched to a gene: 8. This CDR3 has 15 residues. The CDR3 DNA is TGTGCCTGGGGCCCGGGACAGGGATCGAACACTGAAGCTTTCTTT. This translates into CAWGPGQGSNTEAFF.

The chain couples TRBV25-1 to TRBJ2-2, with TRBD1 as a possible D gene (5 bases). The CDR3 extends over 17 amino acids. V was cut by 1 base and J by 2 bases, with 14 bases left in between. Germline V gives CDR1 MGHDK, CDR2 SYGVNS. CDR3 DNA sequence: TGTGCCAGCAGTGAATCCCCGGGCAGGGCAAACACCGGGGAGCTGTTTTTT. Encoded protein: CASSESPGRANTGELFF.

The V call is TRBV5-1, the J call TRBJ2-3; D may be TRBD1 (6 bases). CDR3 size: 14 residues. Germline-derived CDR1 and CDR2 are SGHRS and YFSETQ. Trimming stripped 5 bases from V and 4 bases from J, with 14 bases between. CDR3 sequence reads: CASSLEGVSDTQYF. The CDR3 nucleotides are TGCGCCAGCAGTCTAGAGGGGGTATCAGATACGCAGTATTTT.

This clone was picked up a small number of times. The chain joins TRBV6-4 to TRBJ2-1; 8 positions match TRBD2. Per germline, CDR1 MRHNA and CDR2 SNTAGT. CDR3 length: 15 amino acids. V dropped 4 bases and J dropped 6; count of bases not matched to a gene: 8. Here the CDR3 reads CASSASAGEANEQFF. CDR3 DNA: TGTGCCAGCAGTGCCTCAGCGGGAGAAGCCAATGAGCAGTTCTTC.

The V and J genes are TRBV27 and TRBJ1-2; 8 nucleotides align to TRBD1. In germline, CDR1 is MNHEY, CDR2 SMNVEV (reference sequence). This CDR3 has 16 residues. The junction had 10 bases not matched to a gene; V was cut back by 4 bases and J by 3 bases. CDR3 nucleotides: TGTGCCAGCAGTTACCGCCGACAGGGGCGACACTATGGCTACACCTTC. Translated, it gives CASSYRRQGRHYGYTF.

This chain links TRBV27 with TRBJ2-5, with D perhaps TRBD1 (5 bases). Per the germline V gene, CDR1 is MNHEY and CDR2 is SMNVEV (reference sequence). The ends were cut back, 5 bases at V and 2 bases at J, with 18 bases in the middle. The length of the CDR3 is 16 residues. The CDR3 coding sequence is TGTGCCAGCAGTCCGCAGGGAAGAAGGGGTCAAGAGACCCAGTACTTC. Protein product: CASSPQGRRGQETQYF.

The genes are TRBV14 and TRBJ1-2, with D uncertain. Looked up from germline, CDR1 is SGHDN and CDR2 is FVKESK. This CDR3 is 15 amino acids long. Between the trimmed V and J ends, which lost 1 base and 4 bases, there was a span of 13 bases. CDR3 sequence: CASSQALGGIYGYTF. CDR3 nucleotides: TGTGCCAGCAGCCAAGCTTTAGGAGGGATCTATGGCTACACCTTC. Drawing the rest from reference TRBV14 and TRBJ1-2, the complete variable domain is EAGVTQFPSHSVIEKGQTVTLRCDPISGHDNLYWYRRVMGKEIKFLLHFVKESKQDESGMPNNRFLAERTGGTYSTLKVQPAELEDSGVYFCASSQALGGIYGYTFGSGTRLTVV.

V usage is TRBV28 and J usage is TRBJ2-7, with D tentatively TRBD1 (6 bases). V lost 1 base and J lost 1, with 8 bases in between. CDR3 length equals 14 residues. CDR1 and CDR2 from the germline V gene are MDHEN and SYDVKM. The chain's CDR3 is CASSLFGQSYEQYF. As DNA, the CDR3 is TGTGCCAGCAGTTTATTCGGACAGTCCTACGAGCAGTACTTC.

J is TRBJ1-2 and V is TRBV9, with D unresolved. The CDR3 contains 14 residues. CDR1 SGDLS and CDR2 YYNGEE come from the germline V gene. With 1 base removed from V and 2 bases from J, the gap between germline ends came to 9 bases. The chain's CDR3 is CASSVLVSNYGYTF. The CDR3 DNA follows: TGTGCCAGCAGCGTACTGGTATCGAACTATGGCTACACCTTC.

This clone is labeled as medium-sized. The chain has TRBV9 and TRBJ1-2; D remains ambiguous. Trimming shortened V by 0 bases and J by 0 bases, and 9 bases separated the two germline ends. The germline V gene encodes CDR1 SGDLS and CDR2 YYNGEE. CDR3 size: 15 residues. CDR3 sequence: CASSVAGTANYGYTF. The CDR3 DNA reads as TGTGCCAGCAGCGTAGCTGGAACAGCTAACTATGGCTACACCTTC.